This entry lists 5 T cell receptor beta chains sequenced from one sample in a study of blood T cell repertoires in COVID-19. The protocol was immunoSEQ multiplex PCR, while the TCRdb copy is restricted to in-frame clones and leaves out a portion. The data hold approximately 180,000 clones, with 85% observed a single time. Sequences were obtained from peripheral blood. These receptors originate from a person between 70 and 80 years old with COVID-19, enrolled during active disease.

The J gene is TRBJ2-1, the V gene TRBV7-8; D may be TRBD2 (5 bases). CDR3 length: 16 amino acids. V shed 1 base and J shed 5 bases, with 15 bases lying between them. CDR1 and CDR2 from the germline V gene are SGHVS and FQNEAQ. The CDR3 DNA sequence: TGTGCCAGCAGCTTAGTAGGTTTCGGGGTCGACAATGAGCAGTTCTTC. Residues: CASSLVGFGVDNEQFF.

The chain links TRBV5-8 to TRBJ1-2; 7 bases align to TRBD1. Trimming removed 2 bases from V and 2 bases from J; junction bases left unmatched: 6. This CDR3 is 15 amino acids long. Germline values: CDR1 SGHTS, CDR2 YDEGEE. The CDR3 DNA follows: TGTGCCAGCAGCTTACCGGACAGGCCAAACTATGGCTACACCTTC. As protein: CASSLPDRPNYGYTF.

The gene calls are TRBV4-3 and TRBJ1-2; D not resolved. CDR3 length equals 13 residues. Trimming removed 0 bases from V and 9 bases from J, with 11 bases in between. CDR1 and CDR2 from the germline V gene are LGHNA and YSLEER. This CDR3 is CASSQDAGYRYTF. For the CDR3, the DNA is TGCGCCAGCAGCCAAGATGCGGGTTACCGCTACACCTTC.

J is TRBJ2-7 and V is TRBV10-3; D may be TRBD2 (7 bases). Germline V lookup: CDR1 ENHRY, CDR2 SYGVKD. Trimming pared 4 bases from V and 5 bases from J, leaving 18 bases between. This CDR3 has 15 amino acids. The CDR3 spells CAISATGTGGDEQYF. CDR3 DNA: TGTGCCATCAGTGCCACCGGGACGGGGGGCGACGAGCAGTACTTC.

This clone has a count of ten or more. The CDR3 region has the DNA TGTGCCAGCAGCTTGGTGGAGAGTTCACCCCTCCACTTT. Translation: CASSLVESSPLHF. The chain combines TRBV5-4 with TRBJ1-6; D gene uncertain. Trimming shortened V by 0 bases and J by 9 bases, and 7 bases separated the two germline ends. This CDR3 region has 13 residues. Looked up from germline, CDR1 is SGHNT and CDR2 is YYREEE (reference sequence).